This TCR beta chain was captured in a study of blood T cells in healthy people across ages. Overall study findings and caveats: Donor CMV infection status was unknown, possibly confounding age-related changes in expanded clonotypes.

Comment on this clonotype: Its antigen is as yet unknown.

The length of the CDR3 is 15 residues. Germline V gene lookup returns CDR1 KGHSH and CDR2 LQKENI. The germline V and J ends were trimmed by 2 bases and 4 bases, with 13 bases remaining between them. PCR was performed a second time for about 7 to 12 cycles using a sample-barcoded 5' primer and a J-beta primer mix. Carrying 12 random nucleotides, a template-switch adaptor labeled each individual cDNA molecule. TCRdb used MiXCR to reprocess the 5' RACE reads, holding one entry per CDR3 protein. The repertoire consists of about 1 million distinct CDR3 sequences, with about 23% occurring once and the leading ten covering approximately 0.71%. This sample was shared with a second study, whose subject was T cells of mothers and their children.

The V and J genes are TRBV18 and TRBJ2-3; TRBD2 is a possible D gene (5 bases). The sequencing input was blood. The clonotype was recovered from a girl under 10 years old in good health. Here the CDR3 reads CASSPTRSGADTQYF. The CDR3 nucleotides read TGTGCCAGCTCACCAACTAGGAGTGGCGCAGATACGCAGTATTTT.